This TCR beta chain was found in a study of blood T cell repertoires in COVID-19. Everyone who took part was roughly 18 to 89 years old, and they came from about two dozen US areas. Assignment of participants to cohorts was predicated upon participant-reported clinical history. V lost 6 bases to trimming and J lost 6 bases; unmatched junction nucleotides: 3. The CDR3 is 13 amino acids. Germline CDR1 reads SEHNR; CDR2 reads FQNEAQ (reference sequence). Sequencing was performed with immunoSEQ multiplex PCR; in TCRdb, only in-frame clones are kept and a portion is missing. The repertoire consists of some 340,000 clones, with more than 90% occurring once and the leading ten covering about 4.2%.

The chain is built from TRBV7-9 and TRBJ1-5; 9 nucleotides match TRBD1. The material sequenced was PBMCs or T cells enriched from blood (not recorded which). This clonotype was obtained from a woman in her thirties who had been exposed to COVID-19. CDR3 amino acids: CASSGGQGQPQHF. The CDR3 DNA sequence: TGTGCCAGCAGTGGGGGACAGGGTCAGCCCCAGCATTTT.